This T cell receptor beta chain is from a study of OX40 agonist ivuxolimab in advanced cancers. The V end was cut by 3 bases, the J end by 2 bases, with 11 bases between. This CDR3 contains 15 residues. Germline CDR1 reads MGHDK; CDR2 reads SYGVNS. The protocol was immunoSEQ multiplex PCR, while the TCRdb copy is restricted to in-frame clones and leaves out a portion. The sample yields 70,000 or so clones, roughly 80% seen once. Source: CD4+ or CD8+ T cells sorted from blood, taken in a trial of the OX40 agonist ivuxolimab. The rearrangement links TRBV25-1 to TRBJ1-3; weak D call: TRBD1 (6 bases). The clonotype comes from an adult with an advanced solid tumor such as melanoma, head and neck, liver or kidney cancer. In nucleotides, the CDR3 is TGTGCCAGCAGTGAGGTTCAGGGGACTGGAAACACCATATATTTT. Its translation: CASSEVQGTGNTIYF.